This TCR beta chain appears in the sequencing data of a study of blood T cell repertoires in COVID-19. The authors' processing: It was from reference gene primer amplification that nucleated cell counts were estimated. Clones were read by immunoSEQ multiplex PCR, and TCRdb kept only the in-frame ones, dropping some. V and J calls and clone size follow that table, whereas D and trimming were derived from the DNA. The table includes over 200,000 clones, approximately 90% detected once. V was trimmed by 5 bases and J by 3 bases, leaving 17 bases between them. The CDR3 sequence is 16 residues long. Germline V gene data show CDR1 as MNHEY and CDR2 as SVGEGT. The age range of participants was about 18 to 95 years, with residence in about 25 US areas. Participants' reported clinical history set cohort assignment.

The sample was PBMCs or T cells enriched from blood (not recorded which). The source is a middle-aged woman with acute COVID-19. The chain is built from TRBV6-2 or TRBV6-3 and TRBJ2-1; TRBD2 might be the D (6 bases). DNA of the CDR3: TGTGCCAGCAGTGCCTCGGGGCGGGGTATCTACAATGAGCAGTTCTTC. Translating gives CASSASGRGIYNEQFF.